Each of the 9 T cell receptor beta chains below was sequenced from the same sample in a study of cytomegalovirus exposure and HLA in healthy donors. The study ran its PCR with 60 Vbeta and 13 Jbeta primers. This table comes from immunoSEQ multiplex PCR, and its TCRdb copy is limited to in-frame clones, with some not included. The data show 150,000 to 200,000 clones, under 80% seen once. What was sequenced was PBMCs. The source of these receptors is a man aged 35-49 years in good health and CMV-seronegative.

This clone turned up a few times. One junction end does not reproduce the germline sequence, and a read error may be involved. The chain employs TRBV29-1 and TRBJ2-1, with 11 bases that match TRBD2. The germline V gene has CDR1 SQVTM and CDR2 ANQGSEA. The CDR3 spans 17 residues. The CDR3 spells CSVEGGLAASSYSEQFF. CDR3 DNA sequence: TGCAGCGTTGAGGGGGGACTAGCGGCCAGCTCCTACAGTGAGCAGTTCTTC.

This clone occurred a few times. The V and J genes are TRBV11-1 and TRBJ2-3, with D possibly being TRBD2 (6 bases). Germline assignment: CDR1 SGHAT and CDR2 FQDESV (reference sequence). The germline V and J ends were trimmed by 3 bases and 4 bases, with 11 bases remaining between them. The CDR3 totals 14 residues. CDR3 DNA: TGTGCCAGCAGCTTCGGTGGGGAGGCAGATACGCAGTATTTT. Protein sequence: CASSFGGEADTQYF.

V gene TRBV19 combines with J gene TRBJ2-7; 7 nucleotides line up with TRBD2. The CDR3 spans 17 residues. Germline V gives CDR1 LNHDA, CDR2 SQIVND (reference sequence). The junction had 18 bases not matched to a gene; V was cut back by 8 bases and J by 2 bases. The DNA of the CDR3 is TGTGCCAGTGGTTCGGTGACCAGCGGGGCGGATACCTACGAGCAGTACTTC. Protein sequence: CASGSVTSGADTYEQYF. The full variable domain, in which reference TRBV19 and TRBJ2-7 provide the parts outside the CDR3, is DGGITQSPKYLFRKEGQNVTLSCEQNLNHDAMYWYRQDPGQGLRLIYYSQIVNDFQKGDIAEGYSVSREKKESFPLTVTSAQKNPTAFYLCASGSVTSGADTYEQYFGPGTRLTVT.

This clone was detected a few times. The chain is built from TRBV7-9 and TRBJ2-7; D is ambiguous. The CDR3 runs 13 residues. Germline V gene sequence: CDR1 SEHNR, CDR2 FQNEAQ (reference sequence). V was clipped by 5 bases and J by 4 bases, with 12 bases between them. The CDR3 spells CASSPIRAYEQYF. CDR3 nucleotides: TGTGCCAGCAGCCCAATCCGAGCGTACGAGCAGTACTTC. Looking up the rest from reference TRBV7-9 and TRBJ2-7 gives the full variable domain: DTGVSQNPRHKITKRGQNVTFRCDPISEHNRLYWYRQTLGQGPEFLTYFQNEAQLEKSRLLSDRFSAERPKGSFSTLEIQRTEQGDSAMYLCASSPIRAYEQYFGPGTRLTVT.

The chain is built from TRBV7-9 and TRBJ1-1, with 9 bases identical to TRBD1. Germline lookup yields CDR1 SEHNR and CDR2 FQNEAQ (reference sequence). Germline trimming cut 1 base from V and 3 bases from J; bases unmatched to any gene: 3. CDR3 length equals 15 residues. CDR3 sequence (DNA): TGTGCCAGCAGCTTAGGGGGACAGGGTTACACTGAAGCTTTCTTT. As protein: CASSLGGQGYTEAFF. The full variable domain, its missing parts supplied by reference TRBV7-9 and TRBJ1-1, is DTGVSQNPRHKITKRGQNVTFRCDPISEHNRLYWYRQTLGQGPEFLTYFQNEAQLEKSRLLSDRFSAERPKGSFSTLEIQRTEQGDSAMYLCASSLGGQGYTEAFFGQGTRLTVV.

Here the CDR3 DNA reads TGTGCCAGCAGCCGTCGTGGGAGATCCACAGATACGCAGTATTTT. Encoded protein: CASSRRGRSTDTQYF. The genes are TRBV5-6 and TRBJ2-3; a possible D gene is TRBD2 (5 bases). Trimming removed 4 bases from V and 2 bases from J, with 14 bases in between. Germline assignment: CDR1 SGHDT and CDR2 YYEEEE. The CDR3 runs 15 residues.

This clone has just a few counts. The chain uses TRBV2 and TRBJ1-5, with 7 bases fitting TRBD1. V was pared by 6 bases and J by 4 bases, with 6 bases of the junction left unmatched. From germline, CDR1 is SNHLY and CDR2 FYNNEI. This CDR3 comprises 14 residues. In nucleotides, the CDR3 is TGTGCCAGCAGGGGAACACAGGGGAATCAGCCCCAGCATTTT. Protein sequence: CASRGTQGNQPQHF. The full variable domain, with the rest looked up from reference TRBV2 and TRBJ1-5, is EPEVTQTPSHQVTQMGQEVILRCVPISNHLYFYWYRQILGQKVEFLVSFYNNEISEKSEIFDDQFSVERPDGSNFTLKIRSTKLEDSAMYFCASRGTQGNQPQHFGDGTRLSIL.

The chain carries TRBV7-8 and TRBJ1-6, with 7 bases lining up with TRBD1. Germline CDR1 SGHVS, CDR2 FQNEAQ. The CDR3 runs to 15 residues. Germline trimming cut 5 bases from V and 2 bases from J; bases unmatched to any gene: 3. The CDR3: CASSTGQAYNSPLHF. CDR3 bases: TGTGCCAGCAGCACTGGACAGGCCTATAATTCACCCCTCCACTTT.

The J gene is TRBJ1-1, the V gene TRBV2; weak D call: TRBD1 (5 bases). V lost 9 bases, J lost 2 bases, and 22 bases lay in between. The CDR3 spans 16 residues. CDR1 and CDR2 from the germline V gene are SNHLY and FYNNEI. The DNA for the CDR3 is TGTGCCAGTGTAAGGGACCCTCTAGCGGGAAACACTGAAGCTTTCTTT. This sequence encodes CASVRDPLAGNTEAFF. Together with reference TRBV2 and TRBJ1-1, the CDR3 gives the full variable domain: EPEVTQTPSHQVTQMGQEVILRCVPISNHLYFYWYRQILGQKVEFLVSFYNNEISEKSEIFDDQFSVERPDGSNFTLKIRSTKLEDSAMYFCASVRDPLAGNTEAFFGQGTRLTVV.